This T cell receptor beta chain was recovered during a study of vaccination and CD4 T cells after COVID-19 (dated by TCRdb to about 2022). Background for the entire study: The convalescent cohort comprised six males and four females, including two Hispanic individuals, seven Caucasians, two Asians and one multiracial person. Participants got two doses of the Pfizer-BioNTech BNT162b2 vaccine (n=8) or two doses of the Moderna mRNA-1273 vaccine (n=2). Post-COVID blood samples from convalescent patients were collected a median of approximately 100 days after diagnosis, with a range of roughly 35 to 170 days. Post-vaccine blood samples were obtained a median of approximately 70 days after the second vaccine dose, with a range of about 12 to 241 days. The cultures were stimulated with overlapping spike peptide pools from SARS-CoV-2 and from the common cold coronaviruses HCoV-NL63, HCoV-OC43 and HCoV-229E. As controls, cultures received a CEFX viral epitope pool (the positive control), an HIV-1 Nef peptide pool (the negative control), or no peptide at all. The spike-specific CD4+ TCR repertoire was compared before and after mRNA vaccination in approximately 9 COVID-19 convalescent patients and a few infection-naive healthy vaccine recipients. At the TCR clonotype level, an earlier paper using these donors assessed memory CD4+ T cell crossreactivity between SARS-CoV-2 and common cold coronavirus spike proteins. The study at large found these results: Relatively few convalescent patients were included in the study, and early timepoints after natural infection were not analyzed. Although the median number of SARS-CoV-2-reactive clonotypes went up from more than 20 after infection to some 40 after vaccination, the increase was not significant. In convalescent patients, a median roughly 83% of post-vaccine SARS-CoV-2-reactive clones were detected only after vaccination, and vaccine-specific priming was suggested by this finding. Nearly all vaccine-specific clones in convalescent patients (304 of 307) were mono-reactive for SARS-CoV-2 spike rather than cross-reactive with common cold coronaviruses.

The method was PCR. DNA from cultured CD4+ T cells was subjected to TCR sequencing with the Oncomine TCR Beta short-read assay at the Johns Hopkins FTIC core. The QIAamp micro DNA kit was used to extract genomic DNA from the cultured CD4+ T cells. The Oncomine TCR Beta libraries from cultured CD4+ T cells were pooled using unique dual indexes and then sequenced on an Illumina iSeq 100. From the authors' description of their analysis: Non-productive sequences were filtered out, and CDR3s that did not start with C, did not end with F or W, or were shorter than 7 amino acids were discarded. Antigen-specific clonotypes were identified with the MANAFEST web application by comparing peptide-stimulated wells with reference and other culture wells. For a clone to be called positive, the clone needed an FDR below 0.05, an odds ratio above 5, and a productive frequency above 0.1% in at least two of three replicate wells. Clonotypes that were significantly expanded in both SARS-CoV-2 spike wells and at least one common cold coronavirus spike condition were defined as cross-reactive. Levenshtein distances (stringdist) and unrooted phylogenetic trees (ape) in R version 3.6.1 were used to assess CDR3 homology. The public sequencing data were trimmed at Q25 with fastp and processed into clonotypes with MiXCR by TCRdb, which kept only in-frame beta chains. Each CDR3 protein appears once, grouped with its most common genes and DNA. TCRdb's processing, not the authors', yielded these V and J calls. The sample has about 9,300 distinct CDR3 sequences on record, less than 40% of them singletons. About 20% of the sample goes to the ten largest clones.

Including cysteine and phenylalanine, the CDR3 has 13 amino acids. Of all the DNA, just the CDR3 is kept, 39 bases in frame from base 1. V gives up 5 bases and J gives up 5 bases, and the segment between their germline ends measures 14 bases. In the germline V gene, CDR1 corresponds to SQVTM and CDR2 to ANQGSEA. Taken with the paper, the label for treatment or condition translates to: approximately nine-day PBMC culture with coronavirus spike peptide pools or control peptides (ViraFEST assay). CD4+ T cells from unexposed donors were collected before the COVID-19 pandemic (2011-2018). To expand antigen-specific T cells with peptide pools and then pick out the expanded clonotypes through TCR sequencing, the study relied on the ViraFEST assay. PBMCs were cultured at 1.5 million to 2.5 million per well in IMDM supplemented with 5% human AB serum and about 10 IU/ml IL-2, with approximately 9.2 ug/ml peptide pools added. On days 3 and 7, half of the culture medium was replaced with fresh IL-2-containing medium. After 10 days of culture, CD4+ T cells were isolated by negative selection using the EasySep CD4+ T cell isolation kit. As cell number allowed, CD4+ T cells from unexposed donors were tested for reactivity to SARS-CoV-2 S and N and to four common cold coronavirus spike pools. Ficoll-Paque Plus gradient centrifugation was used to isolate PBMCs from whole blood, and the isolated PBMCs were then either used fresh or cryopreserved at -140C. Triplicate wells were generally used for each culture condition. Leukapheresis product for the unexposed donors was purchased commercially.

As concerns this clonotype: Its antigen is currently not known. Base-call qualities are not available, and no considerably larger clone is one nucleotide away.

This TCR was sampled from a human donor in good health. This chain is built from TRBV29-1 and TRBJ2-3; TRBD2 is possibly the D segment (6 matching bases). Sequencing used CD4+ T cells from blood, cultured in vitro. The CDR3 region: CSVWTIGVDTQYF. The nucleotides read TGCAGCGTTTGGACTATTGGGGTAGATACGCAGTATTTT.